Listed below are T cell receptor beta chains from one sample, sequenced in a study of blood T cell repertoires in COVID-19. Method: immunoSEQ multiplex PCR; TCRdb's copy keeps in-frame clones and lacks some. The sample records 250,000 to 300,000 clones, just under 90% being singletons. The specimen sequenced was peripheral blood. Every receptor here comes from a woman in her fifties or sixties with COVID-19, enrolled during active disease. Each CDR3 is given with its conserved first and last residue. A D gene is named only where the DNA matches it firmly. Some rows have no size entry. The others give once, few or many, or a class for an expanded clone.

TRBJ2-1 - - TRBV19 TGTGCCAGTACTCCTGGCAGGGGAAGTTTTATAGTGTACAATGAGCAGTTCTTC CASTPGRGSFIVYNEQFF
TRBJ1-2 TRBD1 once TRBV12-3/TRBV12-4 TGTGCCAGCAGTCAGGGGACAGGGGGCTACACCTTC CASSQGTGGYTF
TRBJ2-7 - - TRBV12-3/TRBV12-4 TGTGCCAGCAGTCCCTGGGGGCCGGAGCAGTACTTC CASSPWGPEQYF
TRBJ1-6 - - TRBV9 TGTGCCAGCAGCGTAGGAGAGGCTCCTTATTCACCCCTCCACTTT CASSVGEAPYSPLHF
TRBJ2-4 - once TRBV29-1 TGCAGCGTTGAAGATTTCGGGACAACCAAAAACATTCAGTACTTC CSVEDFGTTKNIQYF
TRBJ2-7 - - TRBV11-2 TGTGCCAGCAGCCGGCTCAAGCAGGGTCCCTACGAGCAGTACTTC CASSRLKQGPYEQYF
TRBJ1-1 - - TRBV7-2 TGTGCCAGCACTAGGACACGACTGGATACTGAAGCTTTCTTT CASTRTRLDTEAFF
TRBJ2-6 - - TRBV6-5 TGTGCCAGCAGCACCGACAGGCCCTTGGCCAACGTCCTGACTTTC CASSTDRPLANVLTF
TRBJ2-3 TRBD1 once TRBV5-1 TGCGCCAGCAGCCCCAACTCACAGGGGTATGCAGATACGCAGTATTTT CASSPNSQGYADTQYF
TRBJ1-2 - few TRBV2 TGTGCCAGCAGTGTCAGCTATGGCTACACCTTC CASSVSYGYTF
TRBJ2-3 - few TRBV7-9 TGTGCCAGCAGAAATACAGGGACCGAGAGTGGTACGCAGTATTTT CASRNTGTESGTQYF
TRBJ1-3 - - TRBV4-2 TGTGCCAGCAGCCAAGAAGCGGGGTCTGGAAACACCATATATTTT CASSQEAGSGNTIYF
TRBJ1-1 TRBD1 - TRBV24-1 TGTGCCACCACAACCGGACAGGGAGGTGCGGCTTTCTTT CATTTGQGGAAFF
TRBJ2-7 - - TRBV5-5 TGTGCCAGCAGCGGAGTGGGGTTAGGGGCCCCCTACGAGCAGTACTTC CASSGVGLGAPYEQYF
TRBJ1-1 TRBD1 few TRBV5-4 TGTGCCAGCAGCTTCGACATGACAGGGGGCACTGAAGCTTTCTTT CASSFDMTGGTEAFF
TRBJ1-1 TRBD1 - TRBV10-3 TGTGCCATCAGTGCGACGGACAGGGGGAACACTGAAGCTTTCTTT CAISATDRGNTEAFF
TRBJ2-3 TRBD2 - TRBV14 TGTGCCAGCAGCCAACGCCGCGGGGGACTAGCCCCAGATACGCAGTATTTT CASSQRRGGLAPDTQYF